This TCR beta chain was found in a study of shared clonotypes between healthy human individuals. This CDR3 comprises 15 residues. Trimming left V 3 bases short and J 0 bases short, with 9 bases between. The V gene's germline CDR1 is MNHNS and CDR2 SASEGT. A deep-level run was used for the assay. In the study's own analysis: Filtering was not the same, since immunoSEQ gave junction-only sequences without quality scores. The data were produced by immunoSEQ multiplex PCR, yet TCRdb's version contains in-frame clones alone and is incomplete. V, J and clone size are taken as reported in that table, and D and trimming were inferred from the DNA itself. The sample gives roughly 2,300,000 clones, just under 95% of which show up once; 0.3% to 0.45% is in the top ten. Worth noting for this clone: The antigen remains unidentified.

Study-wide results and limits: Rarefaction demonstrated incomplete sorted-subset sequencing despite large depth.

The sequence derives from a man aged 18 to 30 in good health. Some clones in this sample may be carry-over from other donors' samples. Material for sequencing was naive CD4+ T cells from PBMCs. Described subset: CD45RA+ positively selected. The chain combines TRBV6-1 with TRBJ2-1; D ambiguous. The CDR3 region is CASSDSLSSYNEQFF. The DNA of the CDR3 is TGTGCCAGCAGTGATTCTCTGAGCTCCTACAATGAGCAGTTCTTC.